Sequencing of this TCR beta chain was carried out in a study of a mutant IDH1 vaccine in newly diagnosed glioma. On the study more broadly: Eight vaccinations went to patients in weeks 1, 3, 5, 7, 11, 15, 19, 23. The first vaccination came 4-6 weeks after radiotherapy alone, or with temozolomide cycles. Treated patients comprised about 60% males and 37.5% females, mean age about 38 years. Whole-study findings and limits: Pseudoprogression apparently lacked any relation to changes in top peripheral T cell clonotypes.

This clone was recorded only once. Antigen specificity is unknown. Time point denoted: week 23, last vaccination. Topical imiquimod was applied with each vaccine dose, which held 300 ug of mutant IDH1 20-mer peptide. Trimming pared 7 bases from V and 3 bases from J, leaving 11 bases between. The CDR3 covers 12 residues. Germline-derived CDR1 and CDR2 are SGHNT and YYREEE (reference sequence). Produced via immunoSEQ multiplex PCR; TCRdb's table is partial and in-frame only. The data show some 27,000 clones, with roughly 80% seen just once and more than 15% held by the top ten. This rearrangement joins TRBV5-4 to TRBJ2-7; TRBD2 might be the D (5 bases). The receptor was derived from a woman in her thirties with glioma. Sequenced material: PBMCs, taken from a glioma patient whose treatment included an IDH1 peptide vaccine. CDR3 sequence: CASATGCYEQYF. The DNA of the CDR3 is TGTGCCAGCGCGACGGGGTGCTACGAGCAGTACTTC.